These 30 T cell receptor beta chains share one sample of origin, sequenced in a study of blood T cell repertoires in COVID-19 (dated by TCRdb to about 2020). The method was the immunoSEQ multiplex PCR assay. The clones in this table, taken by TCRdb from immuneACCESS, are in-frame only. Not every clone is retained; where verified, under half of the shortfall comes from an unresolved V gene, and the cause of the rest is unknown. This sample lists about 170,000 clones; approximately 84% were detected once. The ten largest clonotypes hold around 7.7% of the sample. The sequenced material came from peripheral blood. These receptors were obtained from a man aged 40-49 years who had recovered from COVID-19.

This sequence joins TRBV29-1 and TRBJ2-5, with 8 bases lining up with TRBD2. The CDR3 loop spans 15 amino acids. CDR1 is SQVTM and CDR2 is ANQGSEA in the germline V gene. Losses at the gene ends were 5 bases for V and 2 bases for J; bases not matched to a gene: 10. The CDR3 loop reads CSVSQSGGTQETQYF. The CDR3 DNA sequence: TGCAGCGTTTCCCAAAGCGGGGGAACTCAAGAGACCCAGTACTTC.

J is TRBJ1-1 and V is TRBV4-1, with unresolved D. The CDR3 runs 15 residues. Germline V gives CDR1 MGHRA, CDR2 YSYEKL. The V end lost 1 base, the J end lost 0 bases, and 9 bases lay between the germline ends. In nucleotides, the CDR3 is TGCGCCAGCAGCCAAGGAATCTCTATGAACACTGAAGCTTTCTTT. Its protein product is CASSQGISMNTEAFF.

The chain has TRBV6-5 and TRBJ2-4, with 8 bases identical to TRBD1. This CDR3 has 16 amino acids. Germline V gene data show CDR1 as MNHEY and CDR2 as SVGAGI. The J segment lost 6 bases and the V segment lost 0 bases, leaving 7 bases of the junction unmatched. Here the CDR3 DNA reads TGTGCCAGCAGTTACTCGAGGCCAGGGGGCGCAAACATTCAGTACTTC. This sequence encodes CASSYSRPGGANIQYF.

The chain carries TRBV18 and TRBJ2-7; 9 bases are shared with TRBD1. With V trimmed by 2 bases and J by 4 bases, 6 bases remained unmatched. The germline V gene has CDR1 KGHSH and CDR2 LQKENI. This CDR3 region has 15 residues. The DNA of the CDR3 is TGTGCCAGCTCACCAGCTGGGACAGGGCTTTACGAGCAGTACTTC. This translates into CASSPAGTGLYEQYF.

This rearrangement joins TRBV7-9 to TRBJ2-7; D remains ambiguous. The V end lost 5 bases, the J end lost 3 bases, and 14 bases lay between the germline ends. Germline CDR1 and CDR2: SEHNR and FQNEAQ (reference sequence). This CDR3 has 14 residues. CDR3 in amino acids: CASSNASVRYEQYF. As DNA, the CDR3 is TGTGCCAGCAGCAATGCATCGGTCCGCTACGAGCAGTACTTC.

The rearrangement uses TRBV27 and TRBJ2-3; D is possibly TRBD2 (6 bases). The germline V gene encodes CDR1 MNHEY and CDR2 SMNVEV (reference sequence). The CDR3 is 17 residues long. Trimming cost V 5 bases and J 3 bases, with 21 bases left between them. The chain's CDR3 is CASSPPGGRGGTDTQYF. The CDR3 DNA is TGTGCCAGCAGTCCCCCTGGAGGGCGCGGAGGAACAGATACGCAGTATTTT.

V and J are TRBV2 and TRBJ2-4; D not certain. The CDR3 spans 15 residues. V dropped 0 bases and J dropped 1 base, with 7 bases sitting between them. Germline V CDR1 and CDR2: SNHLY, FYNNEI. The CDR3 here is CASSEARSAKNIQYF. In DNA form, the CDR3 reads TGTGCCAGCAGTGAAGCTAGGAGCGCCAAAAACATTCAGTACTTC.

Here the CDR3 DNA reads TGTGCCAGCCTAACAGGGACCGAATACAATGAGCAGTTCTTC. Its translation: CASLTGTEYNEQFF. The rearrangement joins TRBV7-2 to TRBJ2-1; D may be TRBD1 (6 bases). From germline, CDR1 is SGHTA and CDR2 FQGNSA. Trimming removed 8 bases at V and 4 bases at J, with 15 bases between. The CDR3 is made up of 14 amino acids.

The rearrangement links TRBV6-5 to TRBJ2-5, with D possibly TRBD1 on 5 matching bases. The CDR3 is 15 residues long. With 7 bases removed from V and 1 base from J, the gap between germline ends came to 16 bases. The germline gives CDR1 MNHEY, CDR2 SVGAGI. The CDR3 coding sequence is TGTGCCAGCAACCAAATTGGGGCTAGCCAAGAGACCCAGTACTTC. Its translation: CASNQIGASQETQYF.

The V call is TRBV30, the J call TRBJ2-2; D gene uncertain. From germline, CDR1 is GTSNPN and CDR2 SVGIG (reference sequence). The V gene lost 5 bases and the J gene lost 4 bases, with 8 bases spanning the gap. The CDR3 sequence is 12 residues long. The CDR3: CAWGPGTGELFF. CDR3 sequence (DNA): TGTGCCTGGGGACCGGGCACCGGGGAGCTGTTTTTT.

This chain joins TRBV28 and TRBJ1-3, with 7 bases matching TRBD1. The junction had 9 bases not matched to a gene; V was cut back by 4 bases and J by 0 bases. Germline loops: CDR1 MDHEN, CDR2 SYDVKM. The CDR3 loop spans 17 amino acids. The CDR3 bases are TGTGCCAGCAGTTATCCCATTGGGACAGACTCTGGAAACACCATATATTTT. Protein sequence: CASSYPIGTDSGNTIYF.

The chain couples TRBV7-8 to TRBJ2-3; unclear D gene. V dropped 3 bases and J dropped 1 base, with 14 bases sitting between them. In germline, CDR1 is SGHVS, CDR2 FQNEAQ. The CDR3 sequence is 16 residues long. CDR3 residues: CASSLAEEKGTDTQYF. CDR3 nucleotide sequence: TGTGCCAGCAGCTTGGCAGAGGAAAAGGGCACAGATACGCAGTATTTT.

This clone was seen at least ten times. The genes are TRBV7-9 and TRBJ1-4; 11 nucleotides match TRBD1. The J segment lost 3 bases and the V segment lost 2 bases, leaving 5 bases of the junction unmatched. The CDR3 runs 17 residues. Looked up from germline, CDR1 is SEHNR and CDR2 is FQNEAQ (reference sequence). The CDR3 nucleotides read TGTGCCAGCAGCTTATGGACAGGGGGCAGGGCTAATGAAAAACTGTTTTTT. This codes for CASSLWTGGRANEKLFF.

The chain combines TRBV29-1 with TRBJ1-5; TRBD1 matches at 7 bases. The CDR3 spans 13 residues. Trimming removed 3 bases from V and 2 bases from J; junction bases left unmatched: 1. From germline, CDR1 is SQVTM and CDR2 ANQGSEA. This chain's CDR3 is CSVDTGGNQPQHF. CDR3 coding DNA: TGCAGCGTTGATACAGGGGGCAATCAGCCCCAGCATTTT.

V is TRBV29-1 and J is TRBJ2-3; 10 nucleotides agree with TRBD2. Germline V gives CDR1 SQVTM, CDR2 ANQGSEA. The CDR3 runs to 18 residues. The trim removed 4 bases at V and 4 bases at J, leaving 17 bases unmatched. The CDR3 here is CSVGVPSGRAPRADTQYF. CDR3 nucleotides: TGCAGCGTTGGCGTCCCAAGCGGGAGGGCGCCCCGCGCAGATACGCAGTATTTT.

The chain combines TRBV6-2 or TRBV6-3 with TRBJ1-3, with D perhaps matching TRBD1 (6 bases). Germline CDR1 reads MNHEY; CDR2 reads SVGEGT. The CDR3 totals 14 residues. Trimming removed 6 bases at V and 4 bases at J, with 13 bases between. CDR3 in DNA: TGTGCCAGCAGCCAGGACAGCACGGGAAACACCATATATTTT. Residues: CASSQDSTGNTIYF.

The chain uses TRBV4-2 and TRBJ1-4; D call uncertain. This CDR3 is built from 16 residues. Looked up from germline, CDR1 is LGHNA and CDR2 is YNFKEQ. Trimming took off 0 bases at V and 2 bases at J, with 10 bases between the two ends. The CDR3 DNA reads TGTGCCAGCAGCCAAGATATCGGGTCTACTAATGAAAAACTGTTTTTT. Translated, it gives CASSQDIGSTNEKLFF.

The rearrangement uses TRBV30 and TRBJ2-2, with 10 bases matching TRBD2. Germline CDR1 and CDR2: GTSNPN and SVGIG (reference sequence). The CDR3 loop spans 17 amino acids. Trimming took 4 bases from V and 4 from J; bases not matched to a gene: 12. The CDR3 sequence is CAWNATSGMNCTGELFF. The DNA for the CDR3 is TGTGCCTGGAATGCTACTAGCGGGATGAACTGCACCGGGGAGCTGTTTTTT.

V usage is TRBV11-2 and J usage is TRBJ2-1; the match to TRBD2 covers 12 bases. J gave up 0 bases and V 5 bases, and 2 bases lay outside the gene matches. Germline-derived CDR1 and CDR2 are SGHAT and FQNNGV. This CDR3 is built from 16 residues. CDR3 sequence (DNA): TGTGCCAGCAGCCAGACTAGCGGGGGCTCCTACAATGAGCAGTTCTTC. As protein: CASSQTSGGSYNEQFF.

The chain carries TRBV7-9 and TRBJ2-1; 8 bases match TRBD1. J was trimmed by 3 bases and V by 4 bases; bases with no gene match: 5. The CDR3 runs to 15 residues. CDR1 is SEHNR, CDR2 FQNEAQ, per germline (reference sequence). The CDR3 bases are TGTGCCAGCAGCTCACACGGGACAGGCTACAATGAGCAGTTCTTC. Its protein is CASSSHGTGYNEQFF.

The V gene is TRBV2, the J gene TRBJ2-7; TRBD2 is a possible D gene (5 bases). This CDR3 is built from 13 residues. V dropped 7 bases and J dropped 6 bases, with 16 bases sitting between them. CDR1 SNHLY and CDR2 FYNNEI come from the germline V gene. The CDR3 nucleotides read TGTGCCAGCAATCGGGGAGTCGGGCCCGAGCAGTACTTC. Residues: CASNRGVGPEQYF.

This chain joins TRBV7-9 and TRBJ2-2, with D tentatively TRBD2 (6 bases). This CDR3 contains 14 residues. With 8 bases removed from V and 7 bases from J, the gap between germline ends came to 17 bases. Germline V gene sequence: CDR1 SEHNR, CDR2 FQNEAQ (reference sequence). The CDR3 loop is CASEVAARGGELFF. Written as DNA, the CDR3 is TGTGCCAGCGAGGTAGCGGCACGGGGCGGGGAGCTGTTTTTT.

This rearrangement joins TRBV2 to TRBJ1-5; a possible D gene is TRBD1 (5 bases). Germline CDR1 is SNHLY and CDR2 is FYNNEI. Deletions cut 5 bases from V and 4 bases from J, with 9 bases between. This CDR3 comprises 13 residues. Here the CDR3 reads CASSFRQNQPQHF. The CDR3 DNA follows: TGTGCCAGCAGTTTTCGACAGAATCAGCCCCAGCATTTT.

The chain recombines TRBV6-5 with TRBJ2-5, with no clear D. V gave up 4 bases and J gave up 0 bases, with 15 bases separating them. The CDR3 extends over 16 amino acids. Germline CDR1 MNHEY, CDR2 SVGAGI. The CDR3 DNA reads as TGTGCCAGCAGTTCTTACACGAAAGATTACCAAGAGACCCAGTACTTC. It specifies CASSSYTKDYQETQYF.

The CDR3 coding sequence is TGTGCCAGCAGCTTAGGGCTAGCGGGAGGGGGGTATGAGCAGTTCTTC. This translates into CASSLGLAGGGYEQFF. V and J are TRBV7-2 and TRBJ2-1; 12 positions match TRBD2. Germline assignment: CDR1 SGHTA and CDR2 FQGNSA. The junction had 6 bases not matched to a gene; V was cut back by 1 base and J by 8 bases. The CDR3 length is 16 residues.

The chain is built from TRBV5-6 and TRBJ2-1, with D uncertain. V shed 2 bases and J shed 4 bases, with 4 bases lying between them. The CDR3 sequence is 12 residues long. From germline, CDR1 is SGHDT and CDR2 YYEEEE. CDR3 residues: CASSFQYNEQFF. In nucleotides, the CDR3 is TGTGCCAGCAGCTTTCAGTACAATGAGCAGTTCTTC.

This chain uses TRBV7-2 with TRBJ1-2, with D unclear. Germline CDR1 SGHTA, CDR2 FQGNSA. V was clipped by 6 bases and J by 2 bases, with 13 bases between them. The CDR3 is made up of 14 amino acids. Here the CDR3 DNA reads TGTGCCAGCAGTCTTACCGGTTTAAACTATGGCTACACCTTC. Translating it yields CASSLTGLNYGYTF.

This clone has a count of ten or more. This chain uses TRBV6-6 with TRBJ1-2; tentatively, D is TRBD1 (5 bases). This CDR3 region has 13 residues. From germline, CDR1 is MNHNY and CDR2 SVGAGI (reference sequence). V shed 5 bases and J shed 4 bases, with 11 bases lying between them. The CDR3 is CASSRQSFYGYTF. In DNA, the CDR3 is TGTGCCAGCAGTAGACAGAGCTTCTATGGCTACACCTTC.

The V and J genes are TRBV10-3 and TRBJ1-2; TRBD1 matches 7 bases. CDR1 is ENHRY and CDR2 is SYGVKD in the germline V gene. There are 14 residues in the CDR3. After removal of 6 bases from V and 6 bases from J, the junction contained 10 bases not matched to a gene. CDR3 sequence: CAIRSGTDINGYTF. The CDR3, as DNA: TGTGCCATCAGGTCCGGGACAGACATTAATGGCTACACCTTC.

J is TRBJ1-2 and V is TRBV19; no reliable D call. Deletions cut 2 bases from V and 7 bases from J, with 14 bases between. This CDR3 contains 14 residues. Germline V gene data show CDR1 as LNHDA and CDR2 as SQIVND (reference sequence). CDR3 amino acids: CASSIPGSKGGYTF. The CDR3 DNA follows: TGTGCCAGTAGTATACCCGGGAGTAAGGGTGGCTACACCTTC. Supplemented by reference TRBV19 and TRBJ1-2, the full variable domain reads DGGITQSPKYLFRKEGQNVTLSCEQNLNHDAMYWYRQDPGQGLRLIYYSQIVNDFQKGDIAEGYSVSREKKESFPLTVTSAQKNPTAFYLCASSIPGSKGGYTFGSGTRLTVV.